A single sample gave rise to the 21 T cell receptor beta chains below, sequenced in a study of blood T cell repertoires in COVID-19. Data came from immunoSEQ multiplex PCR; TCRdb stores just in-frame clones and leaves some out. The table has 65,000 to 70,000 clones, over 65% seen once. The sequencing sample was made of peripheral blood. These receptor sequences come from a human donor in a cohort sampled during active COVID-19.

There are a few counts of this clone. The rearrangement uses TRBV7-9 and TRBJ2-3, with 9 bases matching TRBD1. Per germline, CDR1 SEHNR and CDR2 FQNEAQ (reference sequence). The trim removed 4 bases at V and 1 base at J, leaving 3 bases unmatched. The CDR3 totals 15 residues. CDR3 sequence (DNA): TGTGCCAGCAGCTCCCGGACAGGGGGCACAGATACGCAGTATTTT. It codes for CASSSRTGGTDTQYF.

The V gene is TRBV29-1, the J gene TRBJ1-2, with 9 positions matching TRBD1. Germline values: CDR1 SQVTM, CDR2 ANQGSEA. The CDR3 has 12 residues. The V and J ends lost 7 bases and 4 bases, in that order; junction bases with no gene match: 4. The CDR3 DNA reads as TGCAGCGCGGACAGGGGTTCCTATGGCTACACCTTC. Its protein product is CSADRGSYGYTF.

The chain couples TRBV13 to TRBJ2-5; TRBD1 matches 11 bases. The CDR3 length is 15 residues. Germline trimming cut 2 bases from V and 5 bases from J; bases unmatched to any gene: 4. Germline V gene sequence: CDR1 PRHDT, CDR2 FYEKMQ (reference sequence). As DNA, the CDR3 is TGTGCCAGCAGCTTATTCGGGACAGGGGGTGAGACCCAGTACTTC. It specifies CASSLFGTGGETQYF.

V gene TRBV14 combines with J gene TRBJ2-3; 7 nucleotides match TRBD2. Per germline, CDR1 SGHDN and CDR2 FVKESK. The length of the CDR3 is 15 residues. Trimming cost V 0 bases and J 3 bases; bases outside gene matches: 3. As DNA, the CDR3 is TGTGCCAGCAGCCAAGATCCTAGCGGAACAGATACGCAGTATTTT. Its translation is CASSQDPSGTDTQYF.

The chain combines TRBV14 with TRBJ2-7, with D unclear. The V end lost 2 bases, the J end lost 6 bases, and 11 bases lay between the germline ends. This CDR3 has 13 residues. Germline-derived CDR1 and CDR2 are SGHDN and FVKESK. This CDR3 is CASSQINSGEQYF. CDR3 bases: TGTGCCAGCAGCCAAATCAACTCGGGCGAGCAGTACTTC.

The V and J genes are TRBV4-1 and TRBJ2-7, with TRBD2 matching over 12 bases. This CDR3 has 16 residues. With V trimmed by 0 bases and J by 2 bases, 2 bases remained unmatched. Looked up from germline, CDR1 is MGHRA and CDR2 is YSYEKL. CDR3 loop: CASSQEASGRAYEQYF. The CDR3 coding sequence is TGCGCCAGCAGCCAAGAGGCTAGCGGGAGGGCCTACGAGCAGTACTTC.

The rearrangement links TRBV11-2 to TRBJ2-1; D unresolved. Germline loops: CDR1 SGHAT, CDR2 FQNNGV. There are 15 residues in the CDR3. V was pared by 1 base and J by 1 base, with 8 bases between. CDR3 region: CASSLVLASYNEQFF. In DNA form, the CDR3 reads TGTGCCAGCAGCTTAGTGTTGGCATCCTACAATGAGCAGTTCTTC.

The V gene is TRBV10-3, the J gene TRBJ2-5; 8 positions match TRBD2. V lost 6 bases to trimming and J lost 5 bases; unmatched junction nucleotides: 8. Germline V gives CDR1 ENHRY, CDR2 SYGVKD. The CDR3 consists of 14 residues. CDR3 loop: CAISDGGAGETQYF. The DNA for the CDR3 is TGTGCCATCAGCGACGGGGGGGCGGGTGAGACCCAGTACTTC.

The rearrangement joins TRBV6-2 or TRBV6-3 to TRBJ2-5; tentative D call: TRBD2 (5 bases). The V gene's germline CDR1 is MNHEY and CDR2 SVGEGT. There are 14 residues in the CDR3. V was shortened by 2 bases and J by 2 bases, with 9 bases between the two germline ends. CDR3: CASSYIGVQETQYF. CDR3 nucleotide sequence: TGTGCCAGCAGTTACATCGGGGTTCAAGAGACCCAGTACTTC.

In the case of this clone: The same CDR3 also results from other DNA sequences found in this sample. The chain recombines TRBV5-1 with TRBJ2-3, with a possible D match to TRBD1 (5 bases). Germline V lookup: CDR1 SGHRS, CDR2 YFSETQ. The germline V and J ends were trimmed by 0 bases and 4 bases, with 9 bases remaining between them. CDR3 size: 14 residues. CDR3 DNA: TGCGCCAGCAGCTTGGGTCAGGGTGCAGATACGCAGTATTTT. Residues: CASSLGQGADTQYF.

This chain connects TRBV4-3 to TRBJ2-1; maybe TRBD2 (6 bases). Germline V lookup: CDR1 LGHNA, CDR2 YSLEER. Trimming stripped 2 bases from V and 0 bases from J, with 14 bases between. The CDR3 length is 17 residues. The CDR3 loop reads CASSQKPAGSSYNEQFF. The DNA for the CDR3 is TGCGCCAGCAGCCAAAAGCCCGCGGGGAGCTCCTACAATGAGCAGTTCTTC.

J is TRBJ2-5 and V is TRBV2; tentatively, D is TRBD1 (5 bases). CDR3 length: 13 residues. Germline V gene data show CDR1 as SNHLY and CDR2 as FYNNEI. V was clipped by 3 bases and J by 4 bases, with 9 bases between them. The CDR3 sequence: CASSDGQGETQYF. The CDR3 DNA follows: TGTGCCAGCAGTGATGGGCAGGGAGAGACCCAGTACTTC.

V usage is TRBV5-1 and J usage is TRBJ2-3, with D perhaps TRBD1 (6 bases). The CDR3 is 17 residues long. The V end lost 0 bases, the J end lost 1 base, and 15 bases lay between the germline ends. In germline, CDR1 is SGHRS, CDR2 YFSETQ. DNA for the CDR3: TGCGCCAGCAGCTTGGCCAGGACAGCCTTGGGCACAGATACGCAGTATTTT. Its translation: CASSLARTALGTDTQYF.

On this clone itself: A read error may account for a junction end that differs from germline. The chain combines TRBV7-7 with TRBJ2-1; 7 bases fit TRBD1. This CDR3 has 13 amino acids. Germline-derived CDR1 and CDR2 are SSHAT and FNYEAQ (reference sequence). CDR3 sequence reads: CASSLAGDSKQFF. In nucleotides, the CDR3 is TGTGCTAGCAGCTTAGCCGGGGACAGTAAGCAGTTCTTC.

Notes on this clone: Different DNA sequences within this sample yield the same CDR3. CDR3 nucleotides: TGTGCCAGCAGCCGACAAATGAACACTGAAGCTTTCTTT. Protein: CASSRQMNTEAFF. V gene TRBV9 combines with J gene TRBJ1-1; D gene uncertain. Trimming took off 4 bases at V and 0 bases at J, with 7 bases between the two ends. The V gene's germline CDR1 is SGDLS and CDR2 YYNGEE. This CDR3 contains 13 residues.

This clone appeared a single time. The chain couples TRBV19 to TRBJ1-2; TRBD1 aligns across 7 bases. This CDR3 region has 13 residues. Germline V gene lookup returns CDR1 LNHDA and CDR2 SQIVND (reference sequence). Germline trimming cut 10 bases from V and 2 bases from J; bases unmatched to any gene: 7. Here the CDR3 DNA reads TGTGCCACCTTACAGGGGACCAACTATGGCTACACCTTC. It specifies CATLQGTNYGYTF.

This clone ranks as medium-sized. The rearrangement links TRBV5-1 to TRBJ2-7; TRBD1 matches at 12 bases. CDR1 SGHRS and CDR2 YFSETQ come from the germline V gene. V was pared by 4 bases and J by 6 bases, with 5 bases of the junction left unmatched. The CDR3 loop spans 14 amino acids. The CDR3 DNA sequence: TGCGCCAGCAGCCTAGGGACAGGGGGCGTCGAGCAGTACTTC. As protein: CASSLGTGGVEQYF.

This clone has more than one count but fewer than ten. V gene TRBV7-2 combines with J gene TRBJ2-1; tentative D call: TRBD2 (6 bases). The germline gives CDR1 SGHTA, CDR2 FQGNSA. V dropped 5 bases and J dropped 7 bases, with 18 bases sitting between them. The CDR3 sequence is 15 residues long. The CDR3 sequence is CASSPERARVNEQFF. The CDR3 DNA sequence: TGTGCCAGCAGCCCGGAGCGGGCACGGGTGAATGAGCAGTTCTTC.

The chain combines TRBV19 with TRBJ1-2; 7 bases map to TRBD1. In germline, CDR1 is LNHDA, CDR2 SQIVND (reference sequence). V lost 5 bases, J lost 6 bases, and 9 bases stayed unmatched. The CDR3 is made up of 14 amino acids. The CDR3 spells CASSAEQGRDGYTF. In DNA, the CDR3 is TGTGCCAGTAGTGCCGAACAGGGGAGAGATGGCTACACCTTC.

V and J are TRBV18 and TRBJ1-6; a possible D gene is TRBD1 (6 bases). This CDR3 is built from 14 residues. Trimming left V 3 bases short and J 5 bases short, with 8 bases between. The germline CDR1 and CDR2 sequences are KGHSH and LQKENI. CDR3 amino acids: CASSPDRDNSPLHF. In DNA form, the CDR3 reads TGTGCCAGCTCACCGGACAGAGATAATTCACCCCTCCACTTT.

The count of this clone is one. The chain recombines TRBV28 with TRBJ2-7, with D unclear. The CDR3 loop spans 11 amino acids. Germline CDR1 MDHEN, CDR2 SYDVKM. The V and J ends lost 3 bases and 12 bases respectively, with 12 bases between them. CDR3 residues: CASSFFGRWYF. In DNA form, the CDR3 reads TGTGCCAGCAGTTTCTTTGGGCGTTGGTACTTC.